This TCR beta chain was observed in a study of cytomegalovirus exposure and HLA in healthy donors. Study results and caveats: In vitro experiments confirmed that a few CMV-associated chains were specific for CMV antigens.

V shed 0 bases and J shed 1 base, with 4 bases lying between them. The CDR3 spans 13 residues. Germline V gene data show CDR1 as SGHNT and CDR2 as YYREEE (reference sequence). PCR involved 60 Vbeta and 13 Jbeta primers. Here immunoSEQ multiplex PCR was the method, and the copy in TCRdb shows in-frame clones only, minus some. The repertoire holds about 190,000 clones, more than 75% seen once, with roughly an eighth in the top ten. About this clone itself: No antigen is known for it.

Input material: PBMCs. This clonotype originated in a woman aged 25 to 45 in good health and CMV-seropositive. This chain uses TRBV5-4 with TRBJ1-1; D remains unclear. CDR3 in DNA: TGTGCCAGCAGCTTGGGGAGGAACACTGAAGCTTTCTTT. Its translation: CASSLGRNTEAFF.